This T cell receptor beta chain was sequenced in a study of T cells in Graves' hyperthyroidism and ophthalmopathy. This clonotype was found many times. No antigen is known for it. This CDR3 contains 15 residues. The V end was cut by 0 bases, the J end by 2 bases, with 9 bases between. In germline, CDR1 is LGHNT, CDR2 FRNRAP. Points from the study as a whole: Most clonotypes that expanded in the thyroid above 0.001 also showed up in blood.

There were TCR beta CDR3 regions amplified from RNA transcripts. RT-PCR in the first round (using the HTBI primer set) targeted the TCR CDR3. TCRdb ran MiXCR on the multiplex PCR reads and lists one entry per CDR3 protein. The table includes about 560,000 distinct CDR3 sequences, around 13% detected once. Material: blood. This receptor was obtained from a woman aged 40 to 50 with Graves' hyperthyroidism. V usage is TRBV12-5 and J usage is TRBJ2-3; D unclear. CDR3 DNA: TGTGCTAGTGGTTTGGTAAAACCAACCACAGATACGCAGTATTTT. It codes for CASGLVKPTTDTQYF. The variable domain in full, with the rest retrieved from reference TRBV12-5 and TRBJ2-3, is DARVTQTPRHKVTEMGQEVTMRCQPILGHNTVFWYRQTMMQGLELLAYFRNRAPLDDSGMPKDRFSAEMPDATLATLKIQPSEPRDSAVYFCASGLVKPTTDTQYFGPGTRLTVL.